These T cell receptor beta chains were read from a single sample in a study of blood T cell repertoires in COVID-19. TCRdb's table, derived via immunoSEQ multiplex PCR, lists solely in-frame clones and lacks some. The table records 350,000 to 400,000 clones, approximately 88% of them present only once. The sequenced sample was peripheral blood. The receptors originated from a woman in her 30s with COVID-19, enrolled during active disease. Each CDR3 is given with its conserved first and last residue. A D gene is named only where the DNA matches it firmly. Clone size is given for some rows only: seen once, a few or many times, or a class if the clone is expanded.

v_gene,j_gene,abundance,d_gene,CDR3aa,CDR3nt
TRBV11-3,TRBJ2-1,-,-,CASSLGELRSYNEQFF,TGTGCCAGCAGCTTAGGAGAGCTACGCTCCTACAATGAGCAGTTCTTC
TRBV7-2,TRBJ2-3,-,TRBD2,CASSPGAQRGGQRDTQYF,TGTGCCAGCAGCCCAGGGGCCCAGCGGGGGGGCCAGAGAGATACGCAGTATTTT
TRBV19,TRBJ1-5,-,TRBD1,CASSRDAGTGGDQPQHF,TGTGCCAGTAGTAGAGATGCCGGGACAGGGGGCGATCAGCCCCAGCATTTT
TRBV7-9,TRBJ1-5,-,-,CASSTGPGLNQPQHF,TGTGCCAGCAGTACAGGCCCAGGTCTTAATCAGCCCCAGCATTTT
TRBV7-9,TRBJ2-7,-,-,CASKDSESSYEQYF,TGTGCCAGCAAGGACAGCGAAAGTTCCTACGAGCAGTACTTC
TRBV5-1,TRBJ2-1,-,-,CASSLGAPRGLSYNEQFF,TGCGCCAGCAGCTTGGGAGCACCTAGGGGTCTCTCCTACAATGAGCAGTTCTTC
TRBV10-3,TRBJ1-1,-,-,CASMLSGAGTEAFF,TGTGCCAGCATGCTTTCCGGCGCGGGGACTGAAGCTTTCTTT
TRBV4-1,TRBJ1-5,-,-,CASSQVSGNQPQHF,TGCGCCAGCAGCCAAGTATCCGGGAATCAGCCCCAGCATTTT
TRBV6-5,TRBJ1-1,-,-,CASSSRDGGFF,TGTGCCAGCAGTAGCCGGGACGGGGGTTTCTTT
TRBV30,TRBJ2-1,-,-,CAWRRSSPGSSSYNEQFF,TGTGCCTGGAGGAGGAGCAGCCCGGGTTCTAGCTCCTACAATGAGCAGTTCTTC
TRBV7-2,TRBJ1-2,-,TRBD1,CASSMGQGIYGYTF,TGTGCCAGCAGCATGGGACAGGGAATCTATGGCTACACCTTC
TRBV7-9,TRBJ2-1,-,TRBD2,CASSSPLAGGNEQFF,TGTGCCAGCAGCTCTCCCCTAGCGGGAGGTAATGAGCAGTTCTTC
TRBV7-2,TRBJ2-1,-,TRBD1,CASSLQGDMGEQFF,TGTGCCAGCAGCTTACAGGGGGATATGGGGGAGCAGTTCTTC
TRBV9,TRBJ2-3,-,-,CASSVEGVGEDTQYF,TGTGCCAGCAGCGTAGAGGGGGTGGGGGAAGATACGCAGTATTTT
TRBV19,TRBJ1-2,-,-,CASMFGPSDYGYTF,TGTGCCAGTATGTTTGGTCCCTCGGACTATGGCTACACCTTC
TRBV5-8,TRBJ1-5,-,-,CASSPFRGSNQPQHF,TGTGCCAGCAGCCCCTTCAGGGGAAGCAATCAGCCCCAGCATTTT
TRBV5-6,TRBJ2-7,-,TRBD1,CASSPRDRWDYEQYF,TGTGCCAGCAGCCCGAGGGACAGATGGGACTACGAGCAGTACTTC
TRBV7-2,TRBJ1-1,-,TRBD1,CASSLTGQGGTEAFF,TGTGCCAGCAGCTTAACCGGACAGGGGGGGACTGAAGCTTTCTTT
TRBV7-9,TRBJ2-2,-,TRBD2,CASSRGTSGRNTGELFF,TGTGCCAGCAGCCGCGGGACTAGCGGGAGGAACACCGGGGAGCTGTTTTTT
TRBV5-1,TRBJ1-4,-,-,CASTDQGKLFF,TGCGCCAGCACCGACCAGGGGAAACTGTTTTTT
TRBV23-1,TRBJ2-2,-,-,CASSQSNRRGERGGYSGELFF,TGCGCCAGCAGTCAATCGAATCGCAGGGGAGAGCGGGGAGGGTATTCCGGGGAGCTGTTTTTT
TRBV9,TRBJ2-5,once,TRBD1,CASSGGGQGASETQYF,TGTGCCAGCAGCGGAGGAGGACAGGGGGCGTCGGAGACCCAGTACTTC
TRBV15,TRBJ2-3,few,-,CVDLVIAFDTQYF,TGTGTAGACCTGGTAATAGCTTTTGATACGCAGTATTTT
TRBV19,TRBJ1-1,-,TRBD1,CASSTQGQGDTEAFF,TGTGCCAGTAGTACCCAGGGACAGGGGGACACTGAAGCTTTCTTT
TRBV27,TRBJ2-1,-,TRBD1,CASRTGTGGRGEQFF,TGTGCCAGCAGGACCGGGACAGGGGGCCGAGGTGAGCAGTTCTTC
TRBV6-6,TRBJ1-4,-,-,CASSYRGIEEKLFF,TGTGCCAGCAGTTACCGAGGGATTGAAGAAAAACTGTTTTTT
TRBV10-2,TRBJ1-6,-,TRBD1,CASSEGTGVGSPLHF,TGCGCCAGCAGTGAGGGTACAGGGGTGGGTTCACCCCTCCACTTT
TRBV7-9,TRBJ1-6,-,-,CASSSTVNSPLHF,TGTGCCAGCAGCTCGACAGTTAATTCACCCCTCCACTTT
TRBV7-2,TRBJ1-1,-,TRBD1,CASSLGRGRTEAFF,TGTGCCAGCAGCTTAGGCAGGGGGAGGACTGAAGCTTTCTTT
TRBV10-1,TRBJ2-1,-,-,CASSEPESGEQFF,TGCGCCAGCAGTGAGCCTGAGAGCGGGGAGCAGTTCTTC
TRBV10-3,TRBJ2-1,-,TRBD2,CAARTSGPNEQFF,TGTGCCGCCCGGACTAGCGGCCCCAATGAGCAGTTCTTC
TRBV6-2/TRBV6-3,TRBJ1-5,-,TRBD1,CASSWDRDRNQPQHF,TGTGCCAGCAGTTGGGACAGGGACCGTAATCAGCCCCAGCATTTT
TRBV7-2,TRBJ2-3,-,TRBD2,CASSLIVGGGHTDTQYF,TGTGCCAGCAGCTTGATTGTCGGGGGGGGGCACACAGATACGCAGTATTTT
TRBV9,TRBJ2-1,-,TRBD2,CASSVEGSGHFYNEQFF,TGTGCCAGCAGCGTAGAGGGTAGCGGGCACTTTTACAATGAGCAGTTCTTC
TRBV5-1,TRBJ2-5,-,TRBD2,CASSYSGGTSGETQYF,TGCGCCAGCAGCTATAGCGGGGGGACCTCCGGGGAGACCCAGTACTTC
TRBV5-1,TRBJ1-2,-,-,CASSLGATNGYTF,TGCGCCAGCAGCTTGGGGGCTACGAATGGCTACACCTTC
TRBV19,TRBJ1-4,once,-,CASSFTGTTNEKLFF,TGTGCCAGTAGTTTTACAGGGACAACTAATGAAAAACTGTTTTTT
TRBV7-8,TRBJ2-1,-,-,CASSRLAGPYNEQFF,TGTGCCAGCAGCCGGCTGGCGGGTCCCTACAATGAGCAGTTCTTC
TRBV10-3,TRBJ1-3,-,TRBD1,CAISESRTGVSGNTIYF,TGTGCCATCAGTGAGTCGAGGACAGGGGTGTCTGGAAACACCATATATTTT
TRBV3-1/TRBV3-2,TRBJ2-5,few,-,CASSQDLLDSTYLGETQYF,TGTGCCAGCAGCCAAGACTTACTAGATTCTACATACTTAGGAGAGACCCAGTACTTC
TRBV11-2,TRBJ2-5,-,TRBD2,CASSPRVAGGLETQYF,TGTGCCAGCAGCCCGCGGGTAGCGGGGGGGCTAGAGACCCAGTACTTC
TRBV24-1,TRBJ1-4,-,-,CATSRGEEQSNEKLFF,TGTGCCACCAGCCGGGGAGAGGAGCAGAGTAATGAAAAACTGTTTTTT
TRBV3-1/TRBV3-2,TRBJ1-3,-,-,CASSHSQIAGNTIYF,TGTGCCAGCAGCCATTCTCAGATCGCTGGAAACACCATATATTTT
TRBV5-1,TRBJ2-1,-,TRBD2,CASSLAGTSDYNEQFF,TGCGCCAGCAGCTTGGCCGGGACTAGCGACTACAATGAGCAGTTCTTC
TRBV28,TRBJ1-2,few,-,CASSLVTEPYGYTF,TGTGCCAGCAGTTTAGTTACAGAACCCTATGGCTACACCTTC
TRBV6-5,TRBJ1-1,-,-,CASRPGHKFGEAFF,TGTGCCAGCAGACCTGGACATAAATTCGGTGAAGCTTTCTTT
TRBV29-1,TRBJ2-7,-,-,CSVGLPPGGSYEQYF,TGCAGCGTTGGACTACCCCCAGGCGGCTCCTACGAGCAGTACTTC
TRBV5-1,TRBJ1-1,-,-,CASSLVLGGRNTEAFF,TGCGCCAGCAGCTTGGTATTGGGAGGGCGCAACACTGAAGCTTTCTTT
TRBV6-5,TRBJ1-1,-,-,CASSRAGDTEAFF,TGTGCCAGCAGCCGCGCCGGGGACACTGAAGCTTTCTTT
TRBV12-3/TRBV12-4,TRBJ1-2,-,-,CASSLIGGYGYTF,TGTGCCAGCAGTTTGATCGGGGGCTATGGCTACACCTTC